This T cell receptor (beta chain) was found in a study of shared clonotypes between healthy human individuals. Template for every sorted-subset replicate PCR totaled about 0.2 ug DNA, 25,000 to 30,000 T cell genomes. The assay was immunoSEQ multiplex PCR, and TCRdb's table has in-frame clones only and misses some. There are roughly 530,000 clones in the sample; 90% to 96% occur only once, and 0.05% to 0.07% lies in the top ten. Trimming pared 5 bases from V and 5 bases from J, leaving 16 bases between. Germline V gene data show CDR1 as MNHEY and CDR2 as SMNVEV (reference sequence). CDR3 length: 14 residues.

This clonotype was sampled from a woman in her 30s in good health. Sequenced input: naive CD4+ T cells sorted from blood. As to subset: CD45RA+ positively selected. This chain uses TRBV27 with TRBJ2-7; TRBD2 is a possible D gene (5 bases). The CDR3 loop is CASSTRHGNDEQYF. The CDR3, as DNA: TGTGCCAGCAGTACCCGACACGGGAACGACGAGCAGTACTTC.